What follows is one T cell receptor (beta chain) and its context. Its antigen remains unidentified. This specimen comes from a study of T cell responses to AZD1222 COVID-19 vaccine. On the study more broadly: Second-dose intervals of approximately 4 or approximately 12 weeks were pooled. Overall study findings and caveats: It should be noted that donors were predominantly white British and more often female, and clonal diversity was possibly underestimated.

The data were produced by immunoSEQ multiplex PCR, yet TCRdb's version contains in-frame clones alone and is incomplete. The table records 130,000 or so clones, less than 95% of them present only once. Trimming removed 0 bases from V and 5 bases from J, with 7 bases in between. The V gene's germline CDR1 is GTSNPN and CDR2 SVGIG (reference sequence). The CDR3 has 12 residues. The source is an adult in good health. This specimen was peripheral blood, taken on day 0 of AZD1222 vaccination. The chain has TRBV30 and TRBJ1-2, with D unresolved. As DNA, the CDR3 is TGTGCCTGGAGTGTGTCGGGGTATGGCTACACCTTC. The encoded protein is CAWSVSGYGYTF. Supplemented by reference TRBV30 and TRBJ1-2, the full variable domain reads SQTIHQWPATLVQPVGSPLSLECTVEGTSNPNLYWYRQAAGRGLQLLFYSVGIGQISSEVPQNLSASRPQDRQFILSSKKLLLSDSGFYLCAWSVSGYGYTFGSGTRLTVV.